Presented here are 6 T cell receptor beta chains from one specimen sequenced in a study of shared clonotypes between healthy human individuals. Using immunoSEQ multiplex PCR, the repertoire was profiled, and TCRdb retains in-frame clones only, with some absent. Of 1,100,000 or so clones listed, about 84% are singletons. The sample comprised memory CD4+ T cells from PBMCs. The subset: CD45RA-negative fraction. Receptor source: a young man in good health. Some clones in this sample may be carry-over from other donors' samples.

This clone is a singleton in its sample. The V call is TRBV5-1, the J call TRBJ2-1, with D maybe TRBD2 (6 bases). Deletions cut 7 bases from V and 9 bases from J, with 23 bases between. The germline V gene has CDR1 SGHRS and CDR2 YFSETQ. The CDR3 covers 15 residues. The CDR3 here is CASRFSEGSFGEQFF. CDR3 coding DNA: TGCGCCAGCCGATTTTCGGAGGGTTCGTTTGGTGAGCAGTTCTTC.

The chain joins TRBV6-1 to TRBJ2-5; 7 nucleotides agree with TRBD1. V trimming: 2 bases; J trimming: 7 bases; junction bases outside the gene matches: 10. Germline V gives CDR1 MNHNS, CDR2 SASEGT. The CDR3 is 15 amino acids. The CDR3 coding sequence is TGTGCCAGCAGTGAACAGGGGGTATCCCAGGGGACCCAGTACTTC. This gives the protein CASSEQGVSQGTQYF.

The chain links TRBV6-5 to TRBJ2-7; D might be TRBD1 (5 bases). This CDR3 comprises 13 residues. Germline-derived CDR1 and CDR2 are MNHEY and SVGAGI. Trimming left V 9 bases short and J 3 bases short, with 15 bases between. The DNA for the CDR3 is TGTGCCAGTGGATCCCCAGGGTACTACGAGCAGTACTTC. This codes for CASGSPGYYEQYF.

This clone occurred a few times. The chain recombines TRBV28 with TRBJ2-4; unclear D gene. Deletions cut 8 bases from V and 0 bases from J, with 14 bases between. There are 15 residues in the CDR3. Germline CDR1 reads MDHEN; CDR2 reads SYDVKM. CDR3 in amino acids: CASSQVGAAKNIQYF. The CDR3 region has the DNA TGTGCCAGCTCCCAGGTGGGTGCAGCCAAAAACATTCAGTACTTC.

The chain is built from TRBV11-3 and TRBJ2-3, with 12 bases matching TRBD2. Germline CDR1 is SGHNT and CDR2 is YENEEA. This CDR3 is 16 amino acids long. With 3 bases clipped from V and 5 bases from J, the junction kept 6 bases outside the gene matches. The CDR3 here is CASSLASGRAGDTQYF. Here the CDR3 DNA reads TGTGCCAGCAGCTTGGCTAGCGGGAGGGCCGGAGATACGCAGTATTTT.

The chain couples TRBV19 to TRBJ1-1; maybe TRBD1 (5 bases). CDR3 length: 17 residues. Trimming stripped 7 bases from V and 2 bases from J, with 23 bases between. CDR1 is LNHDA and CDR2 is SQIVND in the germline V gene (reference sequence). In DNA form, the CDR3 reads TGTGCCAGTAATCGACTTCGGGACGGAGGACGCAACACTGAAGCTTTCTTT. Translated: CASNRLRDGGRNTEAFF.